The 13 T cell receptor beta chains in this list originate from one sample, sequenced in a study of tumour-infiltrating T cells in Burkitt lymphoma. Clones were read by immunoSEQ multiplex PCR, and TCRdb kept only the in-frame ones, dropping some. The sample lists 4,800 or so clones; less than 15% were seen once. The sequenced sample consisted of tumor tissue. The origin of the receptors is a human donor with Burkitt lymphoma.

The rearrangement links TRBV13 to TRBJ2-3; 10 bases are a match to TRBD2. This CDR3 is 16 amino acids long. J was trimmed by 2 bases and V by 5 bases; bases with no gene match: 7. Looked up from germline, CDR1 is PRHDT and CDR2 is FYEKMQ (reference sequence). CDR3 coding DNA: TGTGCCAGCAGCCTCCAGCGGGAGGGCCCCACAGATACGCAGTATTTT. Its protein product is CASSLQREGPTDTQYF. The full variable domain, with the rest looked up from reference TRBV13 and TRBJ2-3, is AAGVIQSPRHLIKEKRETATLKCYPIPRHDTVYWYQQGPGQDPQFLISFYEKMQSDKGSIPDRFSAQQFSDYHSELNMSSLELGDSALYFCASSLQREGPTDTQYFGPGTRLTVL.

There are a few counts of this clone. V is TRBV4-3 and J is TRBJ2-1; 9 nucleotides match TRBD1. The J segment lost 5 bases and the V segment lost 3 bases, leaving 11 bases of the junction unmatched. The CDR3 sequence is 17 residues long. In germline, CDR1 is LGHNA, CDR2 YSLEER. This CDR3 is CASSQATGTGRDNEQFF. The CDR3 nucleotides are TGCGCCAGCAGCCAGGCAACCGGGACAGGGAGAGACAATGAGCAGTTCTTC.

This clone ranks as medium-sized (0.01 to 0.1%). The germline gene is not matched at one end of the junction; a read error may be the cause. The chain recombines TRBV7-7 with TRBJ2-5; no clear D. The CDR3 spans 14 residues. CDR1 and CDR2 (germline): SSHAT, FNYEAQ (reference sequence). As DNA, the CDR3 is TGTGCTAGCAGCTTAAGAAAAACCGGAGAGACCCAGTACTTC. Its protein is CASSLRKTGETQYF. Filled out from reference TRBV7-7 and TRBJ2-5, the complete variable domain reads GAGVSQSPRYKVTKRGQDVTLRCDPISSHATLYWYQQALGQGPEFLTYFNYEAQPDKSGLPSDRFSAERPEGSISTLTIQRTEQRDSAMYRCASSLRKTGETQYFGPGTRLLVL.

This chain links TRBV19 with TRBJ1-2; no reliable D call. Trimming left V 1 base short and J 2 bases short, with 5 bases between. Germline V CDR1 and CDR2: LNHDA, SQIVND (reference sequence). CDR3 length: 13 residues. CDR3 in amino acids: CASSIGTNYGYTF. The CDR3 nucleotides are TGTGCCAGTAGTATAGGGACCAACTATGGCTACACCTTC. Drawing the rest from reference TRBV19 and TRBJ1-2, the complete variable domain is DGGITQSPKYLFRKEGQNVTLSCEQNLNHDAMYWYRQDPGQGLRLIYYSQIVNDFQKGDIAEGYSVSREKKESFPLTVTSAQKNPTAFYLCASSIGTNYGYTFGSGTRLTVV.

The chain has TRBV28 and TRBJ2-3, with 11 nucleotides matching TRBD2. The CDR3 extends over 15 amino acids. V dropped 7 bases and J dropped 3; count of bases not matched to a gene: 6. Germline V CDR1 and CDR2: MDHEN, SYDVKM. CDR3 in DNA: TGTGCCAGCACCACCCTAGCGGGGGGAACAGATACGCAGTATTTT. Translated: CASTTLAGGTDTQYF.

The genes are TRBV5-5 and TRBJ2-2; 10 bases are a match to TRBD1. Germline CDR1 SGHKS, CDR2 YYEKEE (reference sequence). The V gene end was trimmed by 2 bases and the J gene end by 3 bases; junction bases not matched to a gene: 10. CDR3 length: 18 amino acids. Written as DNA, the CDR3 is TGTGCCAGCAGCTTTTGGCCCGACAGGGGGCAGGACACCGGGGAGCTGTTTTTT. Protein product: CASSFWPDRGQDTGELFF.

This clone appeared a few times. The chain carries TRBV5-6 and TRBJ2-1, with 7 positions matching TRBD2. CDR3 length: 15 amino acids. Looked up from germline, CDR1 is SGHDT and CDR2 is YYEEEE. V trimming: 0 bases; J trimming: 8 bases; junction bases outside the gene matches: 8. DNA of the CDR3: TGTGCCAGCAGCTTGGGGCGGGAGATGAGCTATGAGCAGTTCTTC. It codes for CASSLGREMSYEQFF.

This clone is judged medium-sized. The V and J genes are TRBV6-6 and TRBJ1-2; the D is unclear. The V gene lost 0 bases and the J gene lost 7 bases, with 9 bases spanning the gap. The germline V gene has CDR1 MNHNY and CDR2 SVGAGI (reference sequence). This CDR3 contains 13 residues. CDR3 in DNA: TGTGCCAGCAGTTACTCGTCATGGGGTGGCTACACCTTC. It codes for CASSYSSWGGYTF.

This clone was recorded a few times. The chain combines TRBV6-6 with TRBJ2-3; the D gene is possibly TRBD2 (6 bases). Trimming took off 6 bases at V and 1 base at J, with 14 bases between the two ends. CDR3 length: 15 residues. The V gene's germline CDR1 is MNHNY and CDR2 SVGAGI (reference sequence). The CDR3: CASSAPGLGTDTQYF. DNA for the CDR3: TGTGCCAGCAGCGCCCCGGGACTCGGCACAGATACGCAGTATTTT.

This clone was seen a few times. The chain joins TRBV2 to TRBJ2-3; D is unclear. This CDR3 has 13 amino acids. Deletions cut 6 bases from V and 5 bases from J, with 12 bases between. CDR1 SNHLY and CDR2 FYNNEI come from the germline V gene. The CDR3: CASSQTGVDTQYF. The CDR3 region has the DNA TGTGCCAGCAGCCAGACTGGGGTAGATACGCAGTATTTT.

CDR3 region: CASRTGLAGHNEQFF. CDR3 sequence (DNA): TGTGCCAGCAGGACGGGACTAGCGGGGCACAATGAGCAGTTCTTC. The chain links TRBV6-4 to TRBJ2-1, with 13 bases identical to TRBD2. The germline V gene has CDR1 MRHNA and CDR2 SNTAGT. With V trimmed by 6 bases and J by 5 bases, 4 bases remained unmatched. CDR3 size: 15 residues.

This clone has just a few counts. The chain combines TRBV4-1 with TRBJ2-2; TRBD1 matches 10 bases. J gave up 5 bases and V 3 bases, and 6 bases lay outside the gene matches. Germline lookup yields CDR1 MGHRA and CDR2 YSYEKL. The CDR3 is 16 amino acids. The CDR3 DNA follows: TGCGCCAGCAGCCAGTTGACAGGGGGCCGAACCGGGGAGCTGTTTTTT. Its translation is CASSQLTGGRTGELFF.

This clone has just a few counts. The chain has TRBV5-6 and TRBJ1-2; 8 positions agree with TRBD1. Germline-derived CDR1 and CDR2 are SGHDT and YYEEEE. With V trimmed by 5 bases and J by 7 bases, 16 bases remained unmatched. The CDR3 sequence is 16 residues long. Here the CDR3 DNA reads TGTGCCAGCAGTCTAGTTTCGGGCAGGGGGCTGTTTGGCTACACCTTC. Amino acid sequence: CASSLVSGRGLFGYTF. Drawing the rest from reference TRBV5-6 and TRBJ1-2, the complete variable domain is DAGVTQSPTHLIKTRGQQVTLRCSPKSGHDTVSWYQQALGQGPQFIFQYYEEEERQRGNFPDRFSGHQFPNYSSELNVNALLLGDSALYLCASSLVSGRGLFGYTFGSGTRLTVV.